These 22 T cell receptor beta chains were all obtained from the same sample, sequenced in a study of Ad26.COV2.S vaccination and SARS-CoV-2 variants (dated by TCRdb to the early 2020s). Explained via the paper, the treatment or condition label denotes: roughly 18 received Ad26.COV2.S at low or high dose, single or two shots; about 5 received placebo; per-sample allocation not given. For vaccine and placebo recipients, repertoires were sequenced using samples collected on day 63 after the first injection. The library was produced with the immunoSEQ multiplex PCR assay. The table was pulled from immuneACCESS by TCRdb, which kept in-frame rearrangements only. Such tables lose some clones; where checked, under half of the loss comes from unresolved V genes, and the rest has no known cause. This sample is represented by 300,000 to 400,000 clones; around four fifths of them were singletons. The ten largest account for around 2% of the sample.

The starting material was peripheral blood, obtained in a trial of Ad26.COV2.S vaccine versus placebo. All receptors come from a person aged 18 to 59 who received the Ad26.COV2.S COVID-19 vaccine or a placebo.

The chain recombines TRBV6-5 with TRBJ1-2; TRBD1 agrees at 8 bases. The CDR3 extends over 14 amino acids. Germline CDR1 reads MNHEY; CDR2 reads SVGAGI. Unmatched junction bases numbered 11, after V lost 6 bases and J lost 8 bases. The CDR3 DNA sequence: TGTGCCAGCAGGCTCCGGAGCGACAGGGGCGGCTACACCTTC. Its protein product is CASRLRSDRGGYTF.

The V and J genes are TRBV6-1 and TRBJ1-5; D is unresolved. The CDR3 runs to 17 residues. CDR1 is MNHNS and CDR2 is SASEGT in the germline V gene. V lost 1 base, J lost 3 bases, and 16 bases lay in between. CDR3 region: CASSEDQEGLDNQPQHF. CDR3 nucleotide sequence: TGTGCCAGCAGTGAAGATCAGGAGGGCCTCGACAATCAGCCCCAGCATTTT.

V and J are TRBV5-1 and TRBJ2-3; 12 bases map to TRBD2. The CDR3 has 18 residues. Trimming cost V 5 bases and J 10 bases; bases outside gene matches: 20. CDR1 SGHRS and CDR2 YFSETQ come from the germline V gene. CDR3 nucleotides: TGCGCCAGCAGTCATTCCGGGACTAGCGGGCTCTTAGCCCTTTCGCAGTATTTT. Its translation is CASSHSGTSGLLALSQYF.

In DNA, the CDR3 is TGTGCCAGCTCACAGACAGGTTCCAGCAATCAGCCCCAGCATTTT. The encoded protein is CASSQTGSSNQPQHF. V gene TRBV18 combines with J gene TRBJ1-5; a weak D match, TRBD1 (6 bases). The CDR3 totals 15 residues. V was clipped by 4 bases and J by 1 base, with 11 bases between them. Germline V gene sequence: CDR1 KGHSH, CDR2 LQKENI.

J is TRBJ2-6 and V is TRBV6-2 or TRBV6-3; D possibly corresponds to TRBD1 (5 bases). Germline values: CDR1 MNHEY, CDR2 SVGEGT. The CDR3 runs to 17 residues. The ends were cut back, 1 base at V and 3 bases at J, with 13 bases in the middle. In DNA form, the CDR3 reads TGTGCCAGCAGTTACTTTAGGGGTTCGGGTGGGGCCAACGTCCTGACTTTC. It specifies CASSYFRGSGGANVLTF.

This clone appeared a single time. This sequence joins TRBV12-3 or TRBV12-4 and TRBJ1-2; 10 bases line up with TRBD1. Trimming took 6 bases from V and 3 from J; bases not matched to a gene: 1. The CDR3 length is 13 residues. Here the CDR3 DNA reads TGTGCCAGCAGGACAGGGGGCGACTATGGCTACACCTTC. It is translated as CASRTGGDYGYTF.

The chain carries TRBV5-8 and TRBJ2-4; the match to TRBD1 covers 9 bases. This CDR3 is 13 amino acids long. In germline, CDR1 is SGHTS, CDR2 YDEGEE. The V and J ends lost 1 base and 15 bases, in that order; junction bases with no gene match: 8. CDR3 region: CASSLSGQGLRYF. The CDR3 bases are TGTGCCAGCAGCTTGTCGGGACAGGGCCTTCGGTACTTC.

J is TRBJ2-3 and V is TRBV5-6; 7 bases align to TRBD2. The CDR3 totals 16 residues. The ends lost 2 bases at V and 5 bases at J; junction bases unmatched: 11. Germline values: CDR1 SGHDT, CDR2 YYEEEE. Here the CDR3 reads CASSLYPGGGQDTQYF. CDR3 DNA: TGTGCCAGCAGCTTATATCCGGGGGGAGGGCAAGATACGCAGTATTTT.

The chain couples TRBV9 to TRBJ1-2; TRBD1 might be the D (5 bases). Trimming took off 4 bases at V and 2 bases at J, with 15 bases between the two ends. The V gene's germline CDR1 is SGDLS and CDR2 YYNGEE. This CDR3 is 15 amino acids long. The CDR3 spells CASSQVVGPNYGYTF. CDR3 coding DNA: TGTGCCAGCAGCCAAGTGGTGGGACCCAACTATGGCTACACCTTC.

This chain joins TRBV5-6 and TRBJ1-2; D is undetermined. The CDR3 covers 15 residues. Germline-derived CDR1 and CDR2 are SGHDT and YYEEEE. V lost 3 bases and J 2 bases, leaving 14 bases between the germline ends. The CDR3 DNA reads TGTGCCAGCAGCTCACCCGGGAGAGGAAACTATGGCTACACCTTC. Translating gives CASSSPGRGNYGYTF.

This clone has only one observation. The chain joins TRBV28 to TRBJ1-2; TRBD1 is a possible D gene (5 bases). Germline assignment: CDR1 MDHEN and CDR2 SYDVKM. Trimming shortened V by 7 bases and J by 4 bases, and 13 bases separated the two germline ends. There are 13 residues in the CDR3. The CDR3 coding sequence is TGTGCCAGCATGCGGAGACAGCTCTATGGCTACACCTTC. Amino acid sequence: CASMRRQLYGYTF.

The chain carries TRBV4-2 and TRBJ1-2, with D perhaps TRBD1 (5 bases). Per the germline V gene, CDR1 is LGHNA and CDR2 is YNFKEQ. V was pared by 5 bases and J by 5 bases, with 18 bases between. The CDR3 is 15 amino acids. The CDR3 spells CASSTPQGRTYGYTF. In DNA, the CDR3 is TGTGCCAGCAGCACCCCCCAGGGACGGACGTATGGCTACACCTTC.

The rearrangement links TRBV4-2 to TRBJ1-2, with D perhaps TRBD1 (5 bases). Trimming removed 4 bases from V and 4 bases from J, with 16 bases in between. CDR1 is LGHNA, CDR2 YNFKEQ, per germline. The CDR3 sequence is 15 residues long. The CDR3 sequence is CASSRRAQEAYGYTF. CDR3 DNA: TGTGCCAGCAGCCGCAGGGCACAGGAAGCCTATGGCTACACCTTC.

The chain employs TRBV5-1 and TRBJ2-1; D might be TRBD1 (5 bases). Germline V gene lookup returns CDR1 SGHRS and CDR2 YFSETQ. This CDR3 is 13 amino acids long. V lost 3 bases, J lost 10 bases, and 14 bases lay in between. CDR3 loop: CASSYDSRREQFF. The CDR3 DNA reads TGCGCCAGCAGCTACGACAGCCGTCGGGAGCAGTTCTTC.

V gene TRBV28 combines with J gene TRBJ2-3; TRBD2 matches 13 bases. Per germline, CDR1 MDHEN and CDR2 SYDVKM. The CDR3 covers 17 residues. V trimming: 5 bases; J trimming: 5 bases; junction bases outside the gene matches: 10. In DNA form, the CDR3 reads TGTGCCAGCAGTCCGCGACTAGCGGGGGGACAGGGAGATACGCAGTATTTT. Translation gives CASSPRLAGGQGDTQYF.

This chain uses TRBV4-1 with TRBJ2-5, with D perhaps matching TRBD2 (5 bases). The CDR3 contains 17 residues. Trimming removed 0 bases at V and 3 bases at J, with 17 bases between. Germline CDR1 MGHRA, CDR2 YSYEKL. DNA of the CDR3: TGCGCCAGCAGCCAAGAGTTACTTAGCGTAGGTAAAGAGACCCAGTACTTC. Translating gives CASSQELLSVGKETQYF.

The J gene is TRBJ2-4, the V gene TRBV6-5, with TRBD1 matching 9 bases. Germline assignment: CDR1 MNHEY and CDR2 SVGAGI. Trimming removed 6 bases from V and 1 base from J; junction bases left unmatched: 1. CDR3 size: 14 residues. The chain's CDR3 is CASRGQGAKNIQYF. Written as DNA, the CDR3 is TGTGCCAGCAGAGGACAGGGGGCCAAAAACATTCAGTACTTC.

The rearrangement uses TRBV5-6 and TRBJ2-3; weak D call: TRBD2 (6 bases). There are 15 residues in the CDR3. Germline V gene sequence: CDR1 SGHDT, CDR2 YYEEEE. The V and J ends lost 6 bases and 0 bases respectively, with 14 bases between them. The CDR3 loop is CASTPLGGSTDTQYF. CDR3 nucleotides: TGTGCCAGCACCCCCCTTGGGGGGAGCACAGATACGCAGTATTTT.

The CDR3 here is CATSRDLGNSPLHF. For the CDR3, the DNA is TGTGCCACCAGCAGAGATCTGGGGAATTCACCCCTCCACTTT. J is TRBJ1-6 and V is TRBV15; D gene ambiguous. The CDR3 is 14 amino acids. V lost 0 bases to trimming and J lost 7 bases, with 7 bases between them. Germline V gene sequence: CDR1 LNHNV, CDR2 YYDKDF (reference sequence).

V and J are TRBV4-2 and TRBJ1-2; D not certain. Germline values: CDR1 LGHNA, CDR2 YNFKEQ. The V gene lost 2 bases and the J gene lost 0 bases, with 10 bases spanning the gap. The CDR3 has 15 residues. In DNA, the CDR3 is TGTGCCAGCAGCCAACGGACGGATTCTAACTATGGCTACACCTTC. Residues: CASSQRTDSNYGYTF.

Comment on this clone: The same CDR3 can be traced to other DNA sequences in this sample. The gene calls are TRBV3-1 (or the pseudogene TRBV3-2) and TRBJ2-5; D not resolved. Germline values: CDR1 LGHDT, CDR2 YNNKEL (reference sequence). Trimming took off 4 bases at V and 0 bases at J, with 6 bases between the two ends. This CDR3 region has 13 residues. The CDR3 nucleotides read TGTGCCAGCAGCCCAGAATACCAAGAGACCCAGTACTTC. Translated: CASSPEYQETQYF.

The chain couples TRBV14 to TRBJ2-7; possible D gene TRBD2, 6 bases. Germline V CDR1 and CDR2: SGHDN, FVKESK. The ends were cut back, 0 bases at V and 6 bases at J, with 15 bases in the middle. This CDR3 is 15 amino acids long. This chain's CDR3 is CASSQDWGRQGEQYF. CDR3 bases: TGTGCCAGCAGCCAAGATTGGGGGAGGCAAGGCGAGCAGTACTTC.